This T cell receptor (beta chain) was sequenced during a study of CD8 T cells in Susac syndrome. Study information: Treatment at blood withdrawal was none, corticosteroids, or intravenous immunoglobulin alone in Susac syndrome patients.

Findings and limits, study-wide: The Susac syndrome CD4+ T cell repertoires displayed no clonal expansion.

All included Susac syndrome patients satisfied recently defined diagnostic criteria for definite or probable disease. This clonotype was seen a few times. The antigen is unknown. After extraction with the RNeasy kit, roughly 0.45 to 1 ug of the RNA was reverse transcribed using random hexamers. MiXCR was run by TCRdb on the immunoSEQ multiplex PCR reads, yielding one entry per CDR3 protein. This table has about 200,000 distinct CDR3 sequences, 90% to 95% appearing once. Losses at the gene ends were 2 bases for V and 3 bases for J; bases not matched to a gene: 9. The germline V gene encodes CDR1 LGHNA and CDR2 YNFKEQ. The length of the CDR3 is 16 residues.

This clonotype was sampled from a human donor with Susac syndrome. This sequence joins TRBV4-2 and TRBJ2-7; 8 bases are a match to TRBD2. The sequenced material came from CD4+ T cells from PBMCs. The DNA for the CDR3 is TGTGCCAGCAGCCAAAAGCTGGGACTAGAGAACTACGAGCAGTACTTC. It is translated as CASSQKLGLENYEQYF.